This entry lists 7 T cell receptor beta chains sequenced from one sample in a study of Ad26.COV2.S vaccination and SARS-CoV-2 variants (dated by TCRdb to 2020 to 2022). Library preparation was by the immunoSEQ multiplex PCR assay. The immuneACCESS repertoire file appears here via TCRdb, limited to in-frame rearrangements. These files lack a portion of the clones; in checked studies, under half of the deficit traces to unresolved V genes, and the cause of the others is not known. Recorded for this sample are 300,000 to 400,000 clones; roughly nine tenths of them occurred a single time. The top ten hold 6.4% of the sample. The intended sense of this specimen's treatment or condition label: around 19 received Ad26.COV2.S at low or high dose, single or two shots; several received placebo; per-sample allocation not given. Repertoires of vaccine and placebo recipients were sequenced from samples collected on day 63 after the first injection.

Specimen: peripheral blood, collected in a trial of Ad26.COV2.S vaccine versus placebo. The receptors come from a person aged 18 to 65 who received the Ad26.COV2.S COVID-19 vaccine or a placebo.

The V gene is TRBV6-2 or TRBV6-3, the J gene TRBJ1-5, with 8 bases lining up with TRBD1. V lost 2 bases to trimming and J lost 6 bases; unmatched junction nucleotides: 6. CDR3 length: 15 amino acids. In germline, CDR1 is MNHEY, CDR2 SVGEGT. CDR3 coding DNA: TGTGCCAGCAGTTACCTAGGACAGGGTGCTCAGCCCCAGCATTTT. Its protein product is CASSYLGQGAQPQHF.

The count of this clone is one. This chain uses TRBV11-3 with TRBJ2-1; the D gene is possibly TRBD1 (5 bases). The germline V gene has CDR1 SGHNT and CDR2 YENEEA. V was shortened by 5 bases and J by 6 bases, with 14 bases between the two germline ends. This CDR3 is 14 amino acids long. The CDR3 coding sequence is TGTGCCAGCAGCCCAACCCCAGGGTCCAATGAGCAGTTCTTC. Amino acids: CASSPTPGSNEQFF.

This chain uses TRBV5-1 with TRBJ2-1; perhaps TRBD2 as D (5 bases). Trimming removed 2 bases from V and 3 bases from J, with 21 bases in between. Germline values: CDR1 SGHRS, CDR2 YFSETQ. The CDR3 covers 18 residues. Here the CDR3 DNA reads TGCGCCAGCAGCTTAAGAGGGATTGGATTTGATGGCTACAATGAGCAGTTCTTC. As protein: CASSLRGIGFDGYNEQFF.

The chain has TRBV5-4 and TRBJ1-4, with TRBD1 as a possible D gene (5 bases). The CDR3 sequence is 15 residues long. The V end was cut by 4 bases, the J end by 2 bases, with 12 bases between. CDR1 is SGHNT, CDR2 YYREEE, per germline (reference sequence). The CDR3 is CASSPQGTTNEKLFF. In DNA form, the CDR3 reads TGTGCCAGCAGCCCCCAGGGCACGACTAATGAAAAACTGTTTTTT.

The chain combines TRBV28 with TRBJ2-7, with a tentative D call TRBD2 (5 bases). The ends were cut back, 3 bases at V and 0 bases at J, with 6 bases in the middle. This CDR3 spans 13 amino acids. Germline V gene sequence: CDR1 MDHEN, CDR2 SYDVKM. CDR3 bases: TGTGCCAGCAGTTTGGCGGGCTCCTACGAGCAGTACTTC. It translates to CASSLAGSYEQYF.

This clone was seen just once. The chain has TRBV11-2 and TRBJ2-7; 9 bases match TRBD1. V gave up 2 bases and J gave up 12 bases; unmatched junction bases: 8. This CDR3 has 13 residues. The germline V gene has CDR1 SGHAT and CDR2 FQNNGV. DNA of the CDR3: TGTGCCAGCAGCTTACGGGGACAGGGAAGGTGGTACTTC. This encodes CASSLRGQGRWYF.

The gene calls are TRBV6-5 and TRBJ1-1; D unresolved. This CDR3 region has 16 residues. Per the germline V gene, CDR1 is MNHEY and CDR2 is SVGAGI. V dropped 2 bases and J dropped 2 bases, with 15 bases sitting between them. DNA of the CDR3: TGTGCCAGCAGTTACAAGACGGTTTACCTCAACACTGAAGCTTTCTTT. Its protein is CASSYKTVYLNTEAFF.